This record looks at one T cell receptor (beta chain) sequence and its context. A much larger clone is a single base away; this may be a read error. The record originates from a study of T cells in tuberculosis. The sample's time point: new active TB diagnosis, blood taken before or within 7 days of starting treatment. Patients were newly diagnosed, HIV-seronegative, and aged 18 or older. The protocol was immunoSEQ multiplex PCR, while the TCRdb copy is restricted to in-frame clones and leaves out a portion. The sample comprises 30,000 to 35,000 clones, approximately 89% of which are singletons, and 2.4% rests with the top ten. The TCR was taken from an adult with tuberculosis. This specimen consisted of PBMCs, obtained at tuberculosis diagnosis.

The CDR3 region has the DNA TGTGCCAGCAGCCTGACAGAGAACACTGAAGCTTTCTTT. This codes for CASSLTENTEAFF. The J gene is TRBJ1-1, the V gene TRBV6-1; D perhaps matches TRBD1 (5 bases). Germline V CDR1 and CDR2: MNHNS, SASEGT. This CDR3 has 13 amino acids. V lost 6 bases to trimming and J lost 1 base, with 9 bases between them.